This T cell receptor beta chain was sequenced for a study of cytomegalovirus exposure and HLA in healthy donors. Background on the study: The early release's HLA-typed donors yielded 80 million to 95 million unique TCRs.

Amplification used 60 Vbeta primers and 13 Jbeta primers. Original data processing: Per a later analysis, the number of unique TCR beta chains was roughly 87 million, of which roughly 10 million were shared. Using immunoSEQ multiplex PCR, the repertoire was profiled, and TCRdb retains in-frame clones only, with some absent. V and J calls plus clone size are reproduced from that table; the DNA served to infer D and trimming. Among around 190,000 clones listed, roughly 80% were seen once. Trimming left V 6 bases short and J 2 bases short, with 14 bases between. The germline gives CDR1 MDHEN, CDR2 SYDVKM. This CDR3 spans 14 amino acids. This clone was observed once.

The sequence was collected from a man aged 55 to 70 in good health and CMV-seronegative. This chain links TRBV28 with TRBJ2-7; possible D gene TRBD2, 5 bases. Source material: PBMCs. The CDR3 DNA reads as TGTGCCAGCAGAAGTCTTACTAGGGCCTACGAGCAGTACTTC. Protein sequence: CASRSLTRAYEQYF.